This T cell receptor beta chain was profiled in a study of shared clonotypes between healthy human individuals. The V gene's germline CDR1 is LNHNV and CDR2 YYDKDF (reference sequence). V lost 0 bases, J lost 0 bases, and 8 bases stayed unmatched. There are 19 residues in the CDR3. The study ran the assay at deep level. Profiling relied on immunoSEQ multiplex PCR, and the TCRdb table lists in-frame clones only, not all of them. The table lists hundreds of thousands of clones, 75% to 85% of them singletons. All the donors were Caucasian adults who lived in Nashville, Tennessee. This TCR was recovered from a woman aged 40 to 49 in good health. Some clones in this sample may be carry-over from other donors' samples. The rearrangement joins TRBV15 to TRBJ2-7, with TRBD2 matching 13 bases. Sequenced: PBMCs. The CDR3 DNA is TGTGCCACCAGCAGAGATACGGGACTAGCGGGACAGAGCTCCTACGAGCAGTACTTC. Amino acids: CATSRDTGLAGQSSYEQYF.